A selection of T cell receptor beta chains follows, all from one sample in a study of blood T cells in healthy people across ages. TCRdb analysed the 5' RACE reads with MiXCR anew, one entry per CDR3 protein. The data contain around 940,000 distinct CDR3 sequences, roughly 51% of them singletons. The sequencing sample was made of blood. Receptors were obtained from a woman aged 55-75 years in good health. CDR3s include the opening cysteine and the closing phenylalanine or tryptophan. A D gene is named only where the DNA matches it firmly. Clone size is stated in some rows and not others, as once, few, many or a class when expanded.

v_gene	j_gene	abundance	d_gene	len	CDR3nt	CDR3aa
TRBV6-1	TRBJ2-3	-	-	13	TGTGCCACCGACATTGCCGTAGTAAATACGCAGTATTTT	CATDIAVVNTQYF
TRBV4-3	TRBJ1-1	-	TRBD1	12	TGCGCCAGCAGCACGACAGGGGGCTGGGCTTTCTTT	CASSTTGGWAFF
TRBV5-6	TRBJ2-7	-	TRBD2	16	TGTGCCAGCAGTCCCTTTGGGGCGGGAGCCTACAATGAGCAGTACTTC	CASSPFGAGAYNEQYF
TRBV11-2	TRBJ2-6	-	-	16	TGTGCCAGCAGCGAAAATGGTTTCTCTGGGGCCAACGTCCTGACTTTC	CASSENGFSGANVLTF
TRBV7-2	TRBJ2-1	few	TRBD1	16	TGTGCCAGCAGCCTAAGGACAGGGTTAGGATACAATGAGCAGTTCTTC	CASSLRTGLGYNEQFF
TRBV5-1	TRBJ2-3	-	-	12	TGCGCCAGCACCACACGGGGACAAAAGCAGTATTTT	CASTTRGQKQYF
TRBV27	TRBJ2-7	-	-	14	TGTGCCAGCAGTGTTATTAATCACGAAAACGAGCAGTACTTC	CASSVINHENEQYF
TRBV12-3/TRBV12-4	TRBJ2-5	-	-	14	TGTGCCAGCAGTTTAGGGTACAGGGGGGGGGCCCAGTACTTC	CASSLGYRGGAQYF
TRBV11-2	TRBJ2-6	few	TRBD2	22	TGTGCCAGCAGCTTATATCCCCAACACGGACTAGCGGAGGTGTCTGGGGCCAACGTCCTGACTTTC	CASSLYPQHGLAEVSGANVLTF
TRBV28	TRBJ2-3	-	TRBD1	17	TGTGCCAGCAGTTTAAGTGGGACAGGGGTACTAGGGGATACGCAGTATTTT	CASSLSGTGVLGDTQYF
TRBV4-2	TRBJ2-3	-	-	15	TGTGCCAGCAGCCAAGTTTCTAGGGATACAGATACGCAGTATTTT	CASSQVSRDTDTQYF
TRBV10-3	TRBJ1-2	few	-	12	TGTGCCATCGGCCTAGTCGGTACCGGCTACACCTTC	CAIGLVGTGYTF
TRBV9	TRBJ2-3	-	-	17	TGTGCCAGCAGCGTAGAACGGGCAGGAGAACCCACAGATACGCAGTATTTT	CASSVERAGEPTDTQYF
TRBV10-3	TRBJ1-2	few	-	14	TGTGCCATCAGTGAGTCGGGGGATGCCTATGGCTACACCTTC	CAISESGDAYGYTF
TRBV20-1	TRBJ2-1	-	-	16	TGCAGTGCTAGAATTCTAGGGAGTAGCTCCTACAATGAGCAGTTCTTC	CSARILGSSSYNEQFF
TRBV7-9	TRBJ1-1	-	-	15	TGTGCCAGCTTTCCGGGATCTAACCTGAACACTGAAGCTTTCTTT	CASFPGSNLNTEAFF
TRBV7-2	TRBJ1-2	-	-	16	TGTGCCAGCAGCGGCCGGGCAGGGCGTAACCTCTATGGCTACACCTTC	CASSGRAGRNLYGYTF
TRBV7-2	TRBJ1-4	-	-	15	TGTGCCAGCAGCCCTAAACACCTAGGGAATGAAAAACTGTTTTTT	CASSPKHLGNEKLFF
TRBV21-1	TRBJ2-7	few	-	14	TGTGCCAGCAGCAACGGGGGCGCGAACTACGAGCAGTACTTC	CASSNGGANYEQYF
TRBV4-1	TRBJ1-1	-	-	13	TGCGCCAGCCGTCGGGGAATGAGCACTGAAGCTTTCTTT	CASRRGMSTEAFF
TRBV5-6	TRBJ2-1	-	TRBD2	18	TGTGCCAGCAGCATTCCTAGCTGGCGGGAGGGCTCCTACAATGAGCAGTTCTTC	CASSIPSWREGSYNEQFF
TRBV6-2/TRBV6-3	TRBJ2-1	-	-	18	TGTGCCAGCAGTCCCGGGTCTCTCCTTTACAGCTCCTACAATGAGCAGTTCTTC	CASSPGSLLYSSYNEQFF
TRBV27	TRBJ2-7	few	TRBD2	15	TGCGCCAGCAGCTTGGCTAGCGGAAACTCCTACGAGCAGTACTTC	CASSLASGNSYEQYF
TRBV10-3	TRBJ2-1	-	TRBD2	17	TGTGCCATCAGTGAGTCGACAGGGACTAGCGTCCACAATGAGCAGTTCTTC	CAISESTGTSVHNEQFF
TRBV28	TRBJ1-5	few	-	15	TGTGCCAGCAGCATCGGACAGTATAGCAATCAGCCCCAGCATTTT	CASSIGQYSNQPQHF
TRBV6-5	TRBJ2-7	once	-	12	TGTGCCAGCAGGTCGACTAGTCAAACACAGTACTTC	CASRSTSQTQYF
TRBV5-1	TRBJ2-3	-	-	15	TGCGCCAGCAGCATCGGCGACACTAGCACAGATACGCAGTATTTT	CASSIGDTSTDTQYF
TRBV6-2/TRBV6-3	TRBJ2-7	-	TRBD1	13	TGTGCCAGCAAGGGGACAGGCGACCGGGAGCAGTACTTC	CASKGTGDREQYF
TRBV19	TRBJ2-1	-	-	15	TGTGCCAGTAGTATAGCTCGGGAGTCTTACAATGAGCAGTTCTTC	CASSIARESYNEQFF
TRBV14	TRBJ2-3	few	-	15	TGTGCCAGCAGCCGCGGAGGGGCGGGTCGCGATACGCAGTATTTT	CASSRGGAGRDTQYF
TRBV20-1	TRBJ2-3	-	-	12	TGCAGTGCTGCGGAAAGCACAGATACGCAGTATTTT	CSAAESTDTQYF
TRBV7-2	TRBJ1-5	-	-	13	TGTGCCAGCAGCTTTAATAGGAATCAGCCCCAGCATTTT	CASSFNRNQPQHF
TRBV15	TRBJ2-3	-	TRBD2	15	TGTGCCACCTCGAGGGGACTAGCGAGGACAGATACGCAGTATTTT	CATSRGLARTDTQYF
TRBV7-9	TRBJ1-5	-	-	14	TGTGCCAGCAGCCGGGGGGGGGTCAATCAGCCCCAGCATTTT	CASSRGGVNQPQHF
TRBV7-2	TRBJ2-3	few	-	14	TGTGCCAGCAGCCCGATAGGCAGCGGGGATACGCAGTATTTT	CASSPIGSGDTQYF
TRBV7-9	TRBJ2-1	-	TRBD2	14	TGTGCCAGCAGCTCTAGCGGGACGAACAATGAGCAGTTCTTC	CASSSSGTNNEQFF
TRBV12-3/TRBV12-4	TRBJ2-7	few	-	11	TGTGCCAGCAGTCTGAGGGCCGAGCAGTACTTC	CASSLRAEQYF
TRBV3-1	TRBJ2-7	-	-	13	TGTGCCAGCAGCCAACGGCCTGGGGGGGAGCAGTACTTC	CASSQRPGGEQYF
TRBV11-2	TRBJ2-7	few	TRBD1	14	TGTGCCAGCAGCTTAACAGGGGCGGGCTACGAGCAGTACTTC	CASSLTGAGYEQYF
TRBV20-1	TRBJ2-5	-	TRBD2	16	TGCAGTGCTCCCCGACGCCTAGCGGGAACACAAGAGACCCAGTACTTC	CSAPRRLAGTQETQYF
TRBV7-9	TRBJ2-7	few	TRBD1	17	TGTGCCAGCAGCTTAAGCAGGGGGAGTTCCTACGGCTACGAGCAGTACTTC	CASSLSRGSSYGYEQYF
TRBV3-1	TRBJ2-7	-	TRBD2	14	TGTGCCAGCAGCCTCGGGACTACCGTACGTGAGCAGTACTTC	CASSLGTTVREQYF
TRBV28	TRBJ2-5	few	-	18	TGTGCCAGCAGTTCGCAGCGGGCCGACAAAATTATACAAGAGACCCAGTACTTC	CASSSQRADKIIQETQYF
TRBV12-3/TRBV12-4	TRBJ2-7	-	-	14	TGTGCCAGCAGTTTAGCAGGGGACGTAGACGAGCAGTACTTC	CASSLAGDVDEQYF
TRBV5-8	TRBJ2-3	-	-	15	TGTGCCAGCAGCTTGGAATCCACCGCAGGGGATACGCAGTATTTT	CASSLESTAGDTQYF
TRBV4-2	TRBJ2-3	few	TRBD2	16	TGTGCCAGCAGCCAAGACCTAAGAGGGAGGGGAGATACGCAGTATTTT	CASSQDLRGRGDTQYF
TRBV4-2	TRBJ2-1	few	-	15	TGTGCCAGCAGAGATTTGAGTGCCAGGTTGAATGAGCAGTTCTTC	CASRDLSARLNEQFF
TRBV20-1	TRBJ2-3	-	-	15	TGCAGTGTCTTTCGGGGGGCATCTTCTCCAGATACGCAGTATTTT	CSVFRGASSPDTQYF
TRBV5-1	TRBJ2-5	many	-	12	TGCGCCAGCAGCTTGGAACAAGAGACCCAGTACTTC	CASSLEQETQYF
TRBV24-1	TRBJ2-3	few	-	14	TGTGCCACCAGTGATCTCGGGTCCGGAGATACGCAGTATTTT	CATSDLGSGDTQYF
TRBV20-1	TRBJ2-1	-	TRBD2	15	TGCAGTGCTAGACGACTAGCGGGACCTTACAATGAGCAGTTCTTC	CSARRLAGPYNEQFF
TRBV4-1	TRBJ1-1	-	-	14	TGCGCCAGCAGCCAAGAAGGAAGCGGTCGATCAGCTTTCTTT	CASSQEGSGRSAFF
TRBV7-6	TRBJ2-7	-	TRBD1	15	TGTGCCAGCAGCTCTACAGGGGATTTCTCCTACGAGCAGTACTTC	CASSSTGDFSYEQYF
TRBV29-1	TRBJ2-6	-	TRBD1	14	TGCAGCGCCAGACAGGGCGGTGGGGCCAACGTCCTGACTTTC	CSARQGGGANVLTF
TRBV24-1	TRBJ2-5	few	TRBD1	15	TGTGCCACCAGTGACGGGACAGGGGGCTGGGAGACCCAGTACTTC	CATSDGTGGWETQYF
TRBV7-8	TRBJ2-3	-	TRBD2	18	TGTGCCAGCAGCTTTGAACGGACCGGGACTAGGCGGTCTGATACGCAGTATTTT	CASSFERTGTRRSDTQYF